Below, 28 T cell receptor beta chains from the same sample are listed, as sequenced in a study of CD8 T cells in ankylosing spondylitis. In TCRdb, the 5' RACE reads were re-called with MiXCR into one record per CDR3 protein. This sample has about 340,000 distinct CDR3 sequences, with roughly 14% found just once. What was sequenced was blood, either unsorted or a sorted T cell fraction (not recorded which). Receptors originate from a male donor with ankylosing spondylitis or in good health (not recorded which).

This chain uses TRBV7-2 with TRBJ2-2, with D perhaps TRBD1 (6 bases). The CDR3 totals 12 residues. The V end lost 5 bases, the J end lost 10 bases, and 11 bases lay between the germline ends. Germline-derived CDR1 and CDR2 are SGHTA and FQGNSA. CDR3: CASSQTGTELFF. DNA for the CDR3: TGTGCCAGCAGCCAGACAGGAACGGAGCTGTTTTTT.

This clonotype was counted only a few times. V usage is TRBV30 and J usage is TRBJ2-5, with D possibly TRBD2 on 6 matching bases. The CDR3 has 14 amino acids. Deletions cut 4 bases from V and 4 bases from J, with 16 bases between. The germline CDR1 and CDR2 sequences are GTSNPN and SVGIG (reference sequence). CDR3 DNA sequence: TGTGCCTGGAACCGGGACGGGGGATTAGAGACCCAGTACTTC. This sequence encodes CAWNRDGGLETQYF.

This chain uses TRBV19 with TRBJ2-1, with D possibly being TRBD2 (5 bases). V was cut by 3 bases and J by 10 bases, with 10 bases left in between. The CDR3 covers 12 residues. CDR1 is LNHDA and CDR2 is SQIVND in the germline V gene (reference sequence). The CDR3 protein is CASSMRRGEQFF. The DNA of the CDR3 is TGTGCCAGTAGTATGCGACGGGGAGAGCAGTTCTTC.

This clonotype has just a few counts. CDR3 in DNA: TGCAGCGTAGCAGTTCAGGGGTACACTGAAGCTTTCTTT. The encoded protein is CSVAVQGYTEAFF. The V gene is TRBV29-1, the J gene TRBJ1-1; TRBD1 is a possible D gene (6 bases). Germline CDR1 is SQVTM and CDR2 is ANQGSEA. V was clipped by 6 bases and J by 3 bases, with 14 bases between them. This CDR3 is 13 amino acids long. The variable domain in full, with the rest retrieved from reference TRBV29-1 and TRBJ1-1, is SAVISQKPSRDICQRGTSLTIQCQVDSQVTMMFWYRQQPGQSLTLIATANQGSEATYESGFVIDKFPISRPNLTFSTLTVSNMSPEDSSIYLCSVAVQGYTEAFFGQGTRLTVV.

There are many counts of this clonotype. V is TRBV5-1 and J is TRBJ2-5, with 7 bases that match TRBD1. Germline CDR1 reads SGHRS; CDR2 reads YFSETQ. Unmatched junction bases numbered 5, after V lost 4 bases and J lost 2 bases. The CDR3 is made up of 14 amino acids. The CDR3 DNA reads as TGCGCCAGCAGCCGGGACAGTAATCAAGAGACCCAGTACTTC. This codes for CASSRDSNQETQYF. Complete variable domain (other parts from reference TRBV5-1 and TRBJ2-5): KAGVTQTPRYLIKTRGQQVTLSCSPISGHRSVSWYQQTPGQGLQFLFEYFSETQRNKGNFPGRFSGRQFSNSRSEMNVSTLELGDSALYLCASSRDSNQETQYFGPGTRLLVL.

The rearrangement uses TRBV9 and TRBJ1-6, with 7 bases that match TRBD1. Germline CDR1 and CDR2: SGDLS and YYNGEE. The trim removed 3 bases at V and 0 bases at J, leaving 3 bases unmatched. There are 16 residues in the CDR3. The CDR3 is CASSDDRDSYNSPLHF. CDR3 sequence (DNA): TGTGCCAGCAGCGACGACAGGGACTCCTATAATTCACCCCTCCACTTT.

The chain employs TRBV2 and TRBJ2-1, with TRBD2 matching 7 bases. Trimming removed 11 bases from V and 6 bases from J; junction bases left unmatched: 7. Germline CDR1 SNHLY, CDR2 FYNNEI. There are 12 residues in the CDR3. The CDR3 coding sequence is TGTGCCGGAAAAAGACTAGCCAATGAGCAGTTCTTC. It translates to CAGKRLANEQFF.

The chain combines TRBV20-1 with TRBJ2-5; TRBD1 aligns across 9 bases. CDR1 and CDR2 from the germline V gene are DFQATT and SNEGSKA (reference sequence). Trimming at V came to 6 bases and at J to 0 bases, leaving 8 bases not matched to a gene. The CDR3 has 15 amino acids. The CDR3 DNA is TGCAGTGCCTCGGGACAGGGCTTTTACCAAGAGACCCAGTACTTC. This encodes CSASGQGFYQETQYF.

The chain links TRBV6-1 to TRBJ2-7, with D hard to call. Trimming removed 0 bases at V and 2 bases at J, with 11 bases between. The CDR3 loop spans 15 amino acids. The germline V gene has CDR1 MNHNS and CDR2 SASEGT. CDR3 bases: TGTGCCAGCAGTGAAGCCACCAGACCACCCTACGAGCAGTACTTC. This codes for CASSEATRPPYEQYF.

The rearrangement joins TRBV6-5 to TRBJ1-2, with TRBD1 matching 9 bases. Trimming removed 2 bases from V and 6 bases from J; junction bases left unmatched: 4. The CDR3 contains 14 residues. The germline gives CDR1 MNHEY, CDR2 SVGAGI. CDR3 sequence reads: CASSYHRGQDGYTF. CDR3 DNA sequence: TGTGCCAGCAGTTACCACAGGGGGCAAGATGGCTACACCTTC.

In this sample, this clonotype turned up a few times. The genes are TRBV12-3 or TRBV12-4 and TRBJ2-2; the match to TRBD2 covers 7 bases. The CDR3 sequence is 15 residues long. J lost 7 bases, V lost 5 bases, and 10 bases had no gene match. Here the CDR3 DNA reads TGTGCCAGCAGTCCCCCGGGAGGTTCGATCGGGGAGCTGTTTTTT. Translated, it gives CASSPPGGSIGELFF.

This clonotype has just a few counts. The chain's CDR3 is CASTKASGGKTQYF. The CDR3 coding sequence is TGCGCCAGCACGAAAGCTAGCGGGGGGAAGACCCAGTACTTC. The rearrangement uses TRBV10-2 and TRBJ2-5, with 11 bases aligning to TRBD2. J was trimmed by 6 bases and V by 7 bases; bases with no gene match: 7. Germline V lookup: CDR1 WSHSY, CDR2 SAAADI. CDR3 length: 14 amino acids.

This clonotype was picked up one time. The J gene is TRBJ2-7, the V gene TRBV27; no clear D. CDR3 length equals 14 residues. V dropped 2 bases and J dropped 5 bases, with 13 bases sitting between them. CDR1 is MNHEY and CDR2 is SMNVEV in the germline V gene (reference sequence). The CDR3 spells CASSLKSGIHEQYF. Written as DNA, the CDR3 is TGTGCCAGCAGTTTAAAAAGTGGCATCCACGAGCAGTACTTC.

Note on this clonotype: The junction and the germline gene differ at one end; a read error may be behind it. The CDR3 DNA reads as TGTGCCATCAGCCTTCGCAGATCGAATGAAAAACTGTTTTTT. Translation: CAISLRRSNEKLFF. The chain recombines TRBV5-5 with TRBJ1-4; D ambiguous. Germline V gene data show CDR1 as SGHKS and CDR2 as YYEKEE (reference sequence). The CDR3 extends over 14 amino acids.

The chain recombines TRBV20-1 with TRBJ1-5; unclear D gene. The CDR3 totals 13 residues. Germline CDR1 reads DFQATT; CDR2 reads SNEGSKA (reference sequence). The V end was cut by 5 bases, the J end by 3 bases, with 11 bases between. The CDR3: CSAGGRTNQPQHF. The CDR3 nucleotides are TGCAGTGCTGGTGGGAGGACCAATCAGCCCCAGCATTTT.

This clonotype was seen a handful of times. The chain combines TRBV20-1 with TRBJ1-4; perhaps TRBD1 as D (6 bases). V was trimmed by 3 bases and J by 4 bases, leaving 9 bases between them. This CDR3 contains 13 residues. Per the germline V gene, CDR1 is DFQATT and CDR2 is SNEGSKA (reference sequence). CDR3 residues: CSARDSLNEKLFF. CDR3 DNA sequence: TGCAGTGCTAGGGACAGCCTTAATGAAAAACTGTTTTTT.

The CDR3 DNA follows: TGTGCCAGCAGCTTAAATGTCGGGGGAGAAGCTTTCTTT. This encodes CASSLNVGGEAFF. The chain carries TRBV7-2 and TRBJ1-1; tentative D call: TRBD1 (5 bases). The V gene's germline CDR1 is SGHTA and CDR2 FQGNSA. V lost 2 bases and J lost 8, with 12 bases in between. CDR3 size: 13 residues.

This clonotype has just a few counts. The V call is TRBV3-1, the J call TRBJ2-1; TRBD2 aligns across 8 bases. Per the germline V gene, CDR1 is LGHDT and CDR2 is YNNKEL (reference sequence). With 0 bases clipped from V and 6 bases from J, the junction kept 7 bases outside the gene matches. The CDR3 sequence is 16 residues long. The CDR3 is CASSQDYRSGTNEQFF. CDR3 DNA: TGTGCCAGCAGCCAAGATTACCGTAGCGGGACCAATGAGCAGTTCTTC.

The CDR3 sequence: CATAELLAGEINEQFF. CDR3 DNA: TGTGCCACCGCAGAGCTTCTAGCGGGCGAGATCAATGAGCAGTTCTTC. The V call is TRBV15, the J call TRBJ2-1; 8 nucleotides line up with TRBD2. The CDR3 is 16 amino acids. Per germline, CDR1 LNHNV and CDR2 YYDKDF (reference sequence). V was pared by 8 bases and J by 6 bases, with 15 bases of the junction left unmatched.

The chain's CDR3 is CSARAGDLRDTQYF. The CDR3 DNA reads as TGCAGTGCTAGAGCGGGAGATCTCCGCGATACGCAGTATTTT. The genes are TRBV20-1 and TRBJ2-3; a possible D gene is TRBD2 (6 bases). V was pared by 1 base and J by 6 bases, with 14 bases between. The CDR3 extends over 14 amino acids. Looked up from germline, CDR1 is DFQATT and CDR2 is SNEGSKA (reference sequence).

The rearrangement links TRBV25-1 to TRBJ2-3; TRBD2 aligns across 8 bases. V shed 8 bases, J shed 0 bases, and the junction held 7 bases outside the gene matches. This CDR3 contains 15 residues. Germline CDR1 is MGHDK and CDR2 is SYGVNS. As DNA, the CDR3 is TGTGCCAGCCCTGAGCGGGAGTGTAGCACAGATACGCAGTATTTT. It specifies CASPERECSTDTQYF.

A few counts support this clonotype. J is TRBJ1-1 and V is TRBV7-9, with D possibly matching TRBD1 (6 bases). This CDR3 is built from 15 residues. The germline V gene has CDR1 SEHNR and CDR2 FQNEAQ (reference sequence). V was clipped by 1 base and J by 2 bases, with 11 bases between them. CDR3 DNA: TGTGCCAGCAGCTTAGAGGGCAGGGGAAACACTGAAGCTTTCTTT. Translation: CASSLEGRGNTEAFF.

Only a few counts were recorded for this clonotype. This CDR3 reads CASSQEQGVREQYF. For the CDR3, the DNA is TGCGCCAGCAGCCAAGAACAGGGGGTACGGGAGCAGTACTTC. The chain recombines TRBV4-1 with TRBJ2-7; 8 nucleotides align to TRBD1. The germline V gene encodes CDR1 MGHRA and CDR2 YSYEKL. V gave up 0 bases and J gave up 7 bases; unmatched junction bases: 5. This CDR3 spans 14 amino acids.

This clonotype came up a few times. The rearrangement links TRBV20-1 to TRBJ1-2; D gene ambiguous. This CDR3 region has 10 residues. The V gene lost 5 bases and the J gene lost 8 bases, with 9 bases spanning the gap. Germline loops: CDR1 DFQATT, CDR2 SNEGSKA (reference sequence). CDR3 in amino acids: CSAFTAGYTF. The DNA of the CDR3 is TGCAGTGCTTTTACGGCGGGCTACACCTTC.

V usage is TRBV3-1 and J usage is TRBJ2-7; TRBD2 is a possible D gene (6 bases). CDR1 and CDR2 from the germline V gene are LGHDT and YNNKEL (reference sequence). V was pared by 0 bases and J by 5 bases, with 14 bases between. The CDR3 spans 15 residues. The CDR3 nucleotides read TGTGCCAGCAGCCAAGATGGAATAGCGGTTGACGAGCAGTACTTC. Translation gives CASSQDGIAVDEQYF.

This clonotype showed up just a few times. V is TRBV6-1 and J is TRBJ2-2, with D unresolved. This CDR3 comprises 13 residues. Trimming shortened V by 7 bases and J by 5 bases, and 11 bases separated the two germline ends. Germline values: CDR1 MNHNS, CDR2 SASEGT. For the CDR3, the DNA is TGTGCCAGCAATGTCAAAGGGACCGGGGAGCTGTTTTTT. Protein: CASNVKGTGELFF.

This clonotype was found a few times. The gene calls are TRBV30 and TRBJ2-1, with 9 bases that match TRBD1. The CDR3 extends over 14 amino acids. Germline V CDR1 and CDR2: GTSNPN, SVGIG (reference sequence). The J segment lost 5 bases and the V segment lost 1 base, leaving 3 bases of the junction unmatched. CDR3 amino acids: CAWSDRGPHNEQFF. CDR3 nucleotides: TGTGCCTGGAGTGACAGGGGGCCACACAATGAGCAGTTCTTC.

This clonotype has ten or more counts. The chain is built from TRBV7-7 and TRBJ2-1; D possibly matches TRBD1 or TRBD2 (5 bases each). Per germline, CDR1 SSHAT and CDR2 FNYEAQ (reference sequence). The V end lost 5 bases, the J end lost 7 bases, and 21 bases lay between the germline ends. This CDR3 contains 16 residues. CDR3 protein: CASSPDPGARANEQFF. DNA of the CDR3: TGTGCCAGCAGCCCTGATCCCGGGGCTAGAGCGAATGAGCAGTTCTTC.